The clone carrying this TCR beta chain was counted a few times. The antigen is undetermined. The data belong to a study of T cells after yellow fever vaccination. Study-wide points: Sorted repertoires could include abundant contaminating clonotypes from bulk cells. Shared CD4/CD8 clonotypes were a small share, likely from convergent recombination. Re-detected after boosting: most primary clones, almost 98% of CD4 and about 90% of CD8.

This CDR3 spans 13 amino acids. Trimming removed 4 bases at V and 0 bases at J, with 4 bases between. CDR1 is LGHNT and CDR2 is FRNRAP in the germline V gene. Template switching by 5'RACE produced TCR cDNA, adding a universal primer site and UMIs. MiXCR, applied by TCRdb to the 5' RACE reads, yields one record per CDR3 protein. Here the sample spans a few hundred thousand distinct CDR3 sequences, approximately 12% being singletons. This receptor was taken from a man between 18 and 29 years old who received the YFV17D yellow fever vaccine. This rearrangement joins TRBV12-5 to TRBJ1-5, with D uncertain. This sample comprised CD4+ T cells sorted from PBMCs, obtained 15 days after the yellow fever booster vaccination. CDR3 sequence reads: CASGYDSNQPQHF. For the CDR3, the DNA is TGTGCTAGTGGTTACGATAGCAATCAGCCCCAGCATTTT.